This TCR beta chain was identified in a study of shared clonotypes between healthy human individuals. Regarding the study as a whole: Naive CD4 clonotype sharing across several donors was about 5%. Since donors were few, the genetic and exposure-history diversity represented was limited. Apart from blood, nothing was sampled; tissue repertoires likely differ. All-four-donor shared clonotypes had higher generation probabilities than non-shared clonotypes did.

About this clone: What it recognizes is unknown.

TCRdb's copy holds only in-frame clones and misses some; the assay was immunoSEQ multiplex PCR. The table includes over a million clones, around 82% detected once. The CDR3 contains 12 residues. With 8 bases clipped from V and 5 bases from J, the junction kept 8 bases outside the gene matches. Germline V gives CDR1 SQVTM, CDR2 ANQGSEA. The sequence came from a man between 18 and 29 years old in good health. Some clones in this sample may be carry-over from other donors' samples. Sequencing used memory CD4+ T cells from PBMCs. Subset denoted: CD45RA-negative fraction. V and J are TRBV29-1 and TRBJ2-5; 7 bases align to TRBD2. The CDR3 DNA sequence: TGCAGCACCCTCGGGGGGAAGGAGACCCAGTACTTC. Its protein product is CSTLGGKETQYF.